This TCR beta chain originates from a study of blood T cell repertoires in COVID-19. In the study overall: The origin of the acute and convalescent COVID-19 samples was the United States, Italy and Spain. T cells, B-cell-depleted T cells, or PBMCs provided the cDNA or gDNA that served as material.

Germline assignment: CDR1 SGHRS and CDR2 YFSETQ. The CDR3 is 12 amino acids. V shed 6 bases and J shed 2 bases, with 5 bases lying between them. In the original analysis: It was from reference gene primer amplification that nucleated cell counts were estimated. Sequencing used immunoSEQ multiplex PCR; TCRdb keeps in-frame clones, though not all of them. V, J and clone size were drawn from that table, and D and trimming were deduced from the DNA. The repertoire consists of 200,000 to 250,000 clones, with around 85% occurring once and the leading ten covering around 5.5%. While infection was still active, Seattle patients were enrolled and then followed longitudinally.

The sequenced material came from peripheral blood. The chain has TRBV5-1 and TRBJ2-2; the D is unclear. This TCR was recovered from a man over 45 with COVID-19, enrolled during active disease. The CDR3 bases are TGCGCCAGCAAGAGTAACACCGGGGAGCTGTTTTTT. Translating it yields CASKSNTGELFF.